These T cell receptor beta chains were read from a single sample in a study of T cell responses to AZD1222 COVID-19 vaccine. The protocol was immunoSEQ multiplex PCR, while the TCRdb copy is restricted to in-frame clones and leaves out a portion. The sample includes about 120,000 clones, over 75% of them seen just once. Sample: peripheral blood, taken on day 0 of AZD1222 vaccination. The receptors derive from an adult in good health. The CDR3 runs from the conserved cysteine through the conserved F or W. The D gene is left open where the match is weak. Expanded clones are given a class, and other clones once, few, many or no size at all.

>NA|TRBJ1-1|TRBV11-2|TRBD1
CASSPGGTGRMNTEAFF
TGTGCCAGCTCACCTGGGGGGACAGGGCGTATGAACACTGAAGCTTTCTTT
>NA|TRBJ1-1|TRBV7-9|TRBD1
CASSPQGQGTPEAFF
TGTGCCAGCAGCCCTCAGGGACAGGGGACACCTGAAGCTTTCTTT
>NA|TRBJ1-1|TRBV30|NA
CAGTASVGGTEAFF
TGTGCCGGGACTGCGTCGGTTGGTGGAACTGAAGCTTTCTTT
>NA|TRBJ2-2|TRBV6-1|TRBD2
CASSALAGDAGELFF
TGTGCCAGCAGTGCGCTAGCGGGAGACGCCGGGGAGCTGTTTTTT
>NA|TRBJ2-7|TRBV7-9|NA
CASSLRGLEQYF
TGTGCCAGCAGCCTACGGGGTCTCGAGCAGTACTTC
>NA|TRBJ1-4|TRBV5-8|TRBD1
CASSLPTGVDEKLFF
TGTGCCAGCAGCCTCCCTACAGGGGTGGATGAAAAACTGTTTTTT
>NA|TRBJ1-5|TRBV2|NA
CASSPGVGQPQHF
TGTGCCAGCAGTCCAGGGGTAGGCCAGCCCCAGCATTTT
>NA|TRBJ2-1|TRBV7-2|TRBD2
CASSILAGTWDEQFF
TGTGCCAGCAGCATTCTAGCGGGGACTTGGGATGAGCAGTTCTTC
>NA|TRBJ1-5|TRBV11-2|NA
CASSLGREQPQHF
TGTGCCAGCAGCTTAGGCAGGGAGCAGCCCCAGCATTTT
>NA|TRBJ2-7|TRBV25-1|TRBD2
CASSPHTNAGDSYEQYF
TGTGCCAGCAGTCCCCATACTAACGCGGGAGACTCCTACGAGCAGTACTTC
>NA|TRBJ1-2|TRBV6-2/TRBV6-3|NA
CASSYPWAANYGYTF
TGTGCCAGCAGTTACCCCTGGGCAGCTAACTATGGCTACACCTTC
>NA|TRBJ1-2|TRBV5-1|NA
CASSLRWQGDGYTF
TGCGCCAGCAGCTTGAGGTGGCAGGGCGATGGCTACACCTTC
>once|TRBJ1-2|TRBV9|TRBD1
CASSLDRAAYHGYTF
TGTGCCAGCAGCCTCGACAGGGCGGCGTATCATGGCTACACCTTC
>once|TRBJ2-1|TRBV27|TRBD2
CASLAGGRRGIPYNEQFF
TGTGCCAGCCTAGCGGGAGGGCGGAGAGGGATCCCCTACAATGAGCAGTTCTTC
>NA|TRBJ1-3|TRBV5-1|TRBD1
CASTLGTGGNTIYF
TGCGCCAGCACCCTGGGGACAGGGGGAAACACCATATATTTT
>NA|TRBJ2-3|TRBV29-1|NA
CSVPVADTQYF
TGCAGCGTTCCGGTCGCAGATACGCAGTATTTT
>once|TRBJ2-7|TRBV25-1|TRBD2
CASSDGRGAYEQYF
TGTGCCAGCAGTGATGGGCGGGGGGCCTACGAGCAGTACTTC
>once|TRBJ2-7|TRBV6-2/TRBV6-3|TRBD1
CASSYEAGGTYEQYF
TGTGCCAGCAGTTACGAGGCAGGGGGTACCTACGAGCAGTACTTC
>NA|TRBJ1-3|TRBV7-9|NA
CASSLQGNSGNTIYF
TGTGCCAGCAGCTTACAGGGCAACTCTGGAAACACCATATATTTT
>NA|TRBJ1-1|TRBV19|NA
CASSSAGGMNTEAFF
TGTGCCAGTAGTAGCGCCGGGGGGATGAACACTGAAGCTTTCTTT
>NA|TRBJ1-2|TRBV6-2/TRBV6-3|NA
CASSYVPVSRGYTF
TGTGCCAGCAGTTACGTTCCGGTCTCCCGTGGCTACACCTTC
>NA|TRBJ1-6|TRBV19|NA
CASKESSYNSPLHF
TGTGCCAGTAAGGAGAGCTCCTATAATTCACCCCTCCACTTT
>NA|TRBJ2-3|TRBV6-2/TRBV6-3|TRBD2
CASSYATGTSGRAADTQYF
TGTGCCAGCAGTTACGCAACCGGGACTAGCGGGAGGGCCGCAGATACGCAGTATTTT
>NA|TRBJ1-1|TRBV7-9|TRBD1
CASSLPTPRDRGLDEAFF
TGTGCCAGCAGCTTACCTACGCCCCGGGACAGGGGATTGGATGAAGCTTTCTTT
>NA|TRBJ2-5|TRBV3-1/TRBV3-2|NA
CASSRSYQETQYF
TGTGCCAGCAGCCGGAGTTACCAAGAGACCCAGTACTTC
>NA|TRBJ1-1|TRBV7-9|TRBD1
CASSEGAGGFTEAFF
TGTGCCAGCAGCGAGGGGGCAGGGGGCTTCACTGAAGCTTTCTTT
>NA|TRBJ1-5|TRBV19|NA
CASTGDRNQPQHF
TGTGCCAGTACAGGGGATCGCAATCAGCCCCAGCATTTT
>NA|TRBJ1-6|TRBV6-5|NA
CASNRGGQGGTPLHF
TGTGCCAGCAATCGGGGGGGGCAGGGTGGTACACCCCTCCACTTT
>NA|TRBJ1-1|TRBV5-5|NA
CASSLEVSRSTFF
TGTGCCAGCAGCTTGGAGGTTTCAAGGTCAACTTTCTTT
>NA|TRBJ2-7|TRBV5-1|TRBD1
CASRPGQSYEQYF
TGCGCCAGTAGACCGGGACAGAGCTACGAGCAGTACTTC
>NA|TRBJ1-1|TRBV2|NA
CASLLSMNTEAFF
TGTGCCAGCCTCCTGAGCATGAACACTGAAGCTTTCTTT
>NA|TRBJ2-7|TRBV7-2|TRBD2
CASSLEGLANYEQYF
TGTGCCAGCAGCTTAGAAGGACTAGCCAACTACGAGCAGTACTTC
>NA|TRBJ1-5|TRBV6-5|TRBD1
CASTEWDRAHQPQHF
TGTGCCAGCACCGAATGGGACAGGGCGCATCAGCCCCAGCATTTT
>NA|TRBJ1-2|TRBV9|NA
CASSPSGGIDGYTF
TGTGCCAGCAGCCCATCCGGGGGGATCGATGGCTACACCTTC
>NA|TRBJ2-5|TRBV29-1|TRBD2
CSVEGTYSSGRAPRVGETQYF
TGCAGCGTTGAAGGAACCTACTCTAGCGGGAGGGCCCCTAGGGTTGGGGAGACCCAGTACTTC
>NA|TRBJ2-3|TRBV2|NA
CASSEFGGTDTQYF
TGTGCCAGCAGTGAATTTGGGGGAACAGATACGCAGTATTTT
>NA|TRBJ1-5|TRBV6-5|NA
CASGAGQGSQPQHF
TGTGCCAGCGGAGCCGGGCAGGGGAGTCAGCCCCAGCATTTT
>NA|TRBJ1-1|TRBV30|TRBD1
CAWTTRGWGEAFF
TGTGCCTGGACCACCAGGGGGTGGGGTGAAGCTTTCTTT
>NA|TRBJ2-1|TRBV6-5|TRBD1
CASTPSQGAYNEQFF
TGTGCCAGCACCCCTAGTCAGGGGGCCTACAATGAGCAGTTCTTC
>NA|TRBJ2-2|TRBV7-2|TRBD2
CASSGGLAGARGTGELFF
TGTGCCAGCAGTGGTGGACTAGCGGGGGCTCGAGGAACCGGGGAGCTGTTTTTT
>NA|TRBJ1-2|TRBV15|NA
CATSRPDLTYGYTF
TGTGCCACCAGCCGACCAGACCTAACCTATGGCTACACCTTC
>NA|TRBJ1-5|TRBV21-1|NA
CASSKTPRGGGDQPQHF
TGTGCCAGCAGCAAAACGCCAAGAGGGGGTGGGGATCAGCCCCAGCATTTT
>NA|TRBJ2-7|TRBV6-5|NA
CASRPDTSSSYEQYF
TGTGCCAGCAGACCAGACACCTCGAGCTCCTACGAGCAGTACTTC
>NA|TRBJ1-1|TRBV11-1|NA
CASSFWDSSKAFF
TGTGCCAGCAGCTTTTGGGACTCCTCAAAGGCTTTCTTT
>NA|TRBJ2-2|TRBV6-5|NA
CASSYGFPNTGELFF
TGTGCCAGCAGTTACGGATTCCCGAACACCGGGGAGCTGTTTTTT
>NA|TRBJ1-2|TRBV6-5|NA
CASSYSGDGYTF
TGTGCCAGCAGTTACTCTGGCGATGGCTACACCTTC
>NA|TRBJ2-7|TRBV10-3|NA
CAISSEGGMSYEQYF
TGTGCCATCAGTTCGGAGGGGGGGATGTCCTACGAGCAGTACTTC
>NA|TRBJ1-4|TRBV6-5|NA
CASTGKANEKLFF
TGTGCCAGCACGGGCAAAGCTAATGAAAAACTGTTTTTT
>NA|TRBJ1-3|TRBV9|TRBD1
CASSVGTGVGNTIYF
TGTGCCAGCAGCGTTGGGACAGGGGTTGGAAACACCATATATTTT